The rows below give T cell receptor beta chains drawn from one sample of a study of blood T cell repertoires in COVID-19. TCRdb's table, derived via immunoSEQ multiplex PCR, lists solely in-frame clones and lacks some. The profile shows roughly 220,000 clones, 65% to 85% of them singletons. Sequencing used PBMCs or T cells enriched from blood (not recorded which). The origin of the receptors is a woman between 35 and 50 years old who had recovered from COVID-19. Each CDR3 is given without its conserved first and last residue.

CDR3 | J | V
ASSLGNRFTGGTGELF | TRBJ2-2 | TRBV5-1
ASSLPLAGAQETQY | TRBJ2-5 | TRBV7-9
SVWSSLNEQF | TRBJ2-1 | TRBV29-1
ASRFGQGAQPQH | TRBJ1-5 | TRBV6-5
ASSIGQNTDTQY | TRBJ2-3 | TRBV19
ASSLDRAFNQPQH | TRBJ1-5 | TRBV19
ASSLNAGRRQETQY | TRBJ2-5 | TRBV27
ATSTGTSGGLGTQY | TRBJ2-5 | TRBV24-1
ATSDFNQGGLNTGELF | TRBJ2-2 | TRBV24-1
ASSQNRGGQPQH | TRBJ1-5 | TRBV7-9
ASSLDKGGYNEQF | TRBJ2-1 | TRBV6-5
AWSEQGAGELF | TRBJ2-2 | TRBV30
ASSPGGGTEAF | TRBJ1-1 | TRBV19
ASSSVNGYGYT | TRBJ1-2 | TRBV12-3/TRBV12-4
ASRAGLAGAIDTQY | TRBJ2-3 | TRBV19
ASRLLAGERETQY | TRBJ2-5 | TRBV19
ASSVRREGLNYNEQF | TRBJ2-1 | TRBV9
AISGDGDSGFSYEQY | TRBJ2-7 | TRBV10-3
ASSGLNWVEATEAF | TRBJ1-1 | TRBV19
AISERGGRGSNYGYT | TRBJ1-2 | TRBV10-3
ASSLQATEAF | TRBJ1-1 | TRBV28
ASSSAGRGTYEQY | TRBJ2-7 | TRBV11-1
AWSILTGTVNTEAF | TRBJ1-1 | TRBV30
ASSQGLGELF | TRBJ2-2 | TRBV11-2
ASSSGTSGYNEQF | TRBJ2-1 | TRBV27
ALTLWGGAYGYT | TRBJ1-2 | TRBV30
ASSLVGGSNSPLH | TRBJ1-6 | TRBV28
ASSPIAKNIQY | TRBJ2-4 | TRBV11-3
ASSSEFSGNTIY | TRBJ1-3 | TRBV28
ASSLAARTSGSMADEQF | TRBJ2-1 | TRBV4-1
AWSVGANAREKLF | TRBJ1-4 | TRBV30
ATHSGNEQF | TRBJ2-1 | TRBV27
ASSLQASGELF | TRBJ2-2 | TRBV12-3/TRBV12-4
ASSPLPGTTRDYLLDTQY | TRBJ2-3 | TRBV18
ASSLVPLHPYGYT | TRBJ1-2 | TRBV7-2
ASRTGQGYT | TRBJ1-2 | TRBV28
AWSVLVDLTDTQY | TRBJ2-3 | TRBV30
SAVGGGSPNQPQH | TRBJ1-5 | TRBV29-1
ASTLAENTDTQY | TRBJ2-3 | TRBV2
AWGTGGTEAF | TRBJ1-1 | TRBV30